This T cell receptor (beta chain) was captured by sequencing in a study of human T cells and chemical hapten exposure (dated by TCRdb to about 2021). A note on the overall study: For sensitization, 2% DPC in acetone was applied to a 2 cm by 2 cm area of upper inner arm skin. Weekly therapeutic DPC doses were additionally applied to the scalp of patients throughout the roughly 23-week study period. Patch testing on the upper back used Finn chambers containing 0.01% DPC, with scoring done after 6 days according to International Contact Dermatitis Research Group standards. Alopecia areata with under or over 50% scalp involvement, alopecia totalis and alopecia universalis were represented in the patient cohort, which was mostly female. Libraries were pooled for sequencing, and variation in per-sample TCR yields was attributed mainly to small differences in library volumes within the pool. This study followed changes in the peripheral blood TCR repertoire in vivo during primary and secondary sensitization of alopecia patients to the hapten diphenylcyclopropenone (DPC). Blood samples were taken from patients before sensitization (week 0) and then at 2, 6 and about 24 weeks after DPC sensitization. Blood for TCR sequencing was provided by twenty-nine alopecia patients at one to four time points (pre-sensitization, 2, 6 and 24 weeks). Each blood RNA sample was used to sequence both TCR alpha and TCR beta chains.

Ten or more counts support this clonotype. No antigen is known for it. No much larger clone exists at a distance of one base, and base qualities are not known. CDR1 KGHDR and CDR2 SFDVKD are derived from the germline V gene. There are 13 amino acids in the CDR3, from cysteine to phenylalanine inclusive. Only CDR3 DNA is held: 39 bases, read in frame from base 1. V loses 5 bases, J loses 2 bases, and the germline ends lie 8 bases apart. The method was RACE. Sequencing took place on a NextSeq 500. During library preparation, unique molecular identifiers were attached to individual cDNA molecules so that TCRs could be counted quantitatively and reproducibly. The study's processing was this. The median number of TCRs per sample was approximately 96,000, ranging from roughly 23,224 to 690,600. V, J and CDR3 annotation of the TCR reads was performed with the Decombinator software suite. To make PS versus PT1 abundance plots, every sample was subsampled to the same number of TCRs (28,000). TCRs were defined as expanded if absent before sensitization and observed at least eight times at the 2-week time point. TCRdb cleaned the public reads at Q25 with fastp, built clones with MiXCR and kept in-frame beta chains. Every distinct CDR3 protein forms one entry, paired with its most common genes and DNA. TCRdb assigned the V and J calls; the authors' analysis was not used. The sample records approximately 52,000 distinct CDR3 sequences, approximately 10% of which are singletons. The ten largest clones take up 9.5% to 10% of the sample.

Reading the label with the study, this specimen's time point is: pre-sensitization, week 0. The sample's treatment or condition label, in plain terms: therapeutic diphenylcyclopropenone sensitization with weekly scalp DPC. Total RNA was isolated from unfractionated whole blood collected in Tempus Blood RNA tubes. Blood at each patch-test visit was drawn before the patch test was applied. Eligible patients were aged 18 to 70, diagnosed with alopecia, deemed suitable for DPC therapy, and excluded if pregnant. Overall study outcomes, separate from this receptor: DPC sensitization did not change how many TCRs were above 1 in 1000 frequency, and no evidence was found of alterations in global repertoire structure. Compared with pre-sensitization or healthy control sets, expanded TCRs formed significantly more large CDR3 similarity clusters, which is consistent with antigen-driven responses. Patch test score was positively correlated with the number of PT1 expanded TCRs, with significance at thresholds 8, 16 and 32 but not at 4. Repeated subsampling changed both the strength of the expansion versus patch-test correlation and the threshold at which the correlation became significant. Because every patient had alopecia, a presumed autoimmune disease, the patients' immune response might differ from that of healthy individuals.

The chain employs TRBV24-1 and TRBJ1-2, with an unclear D gene assignment. The sequence came from a woman aged 30 to 39 with alopecia areata. Some clones in this sample may be carry-over from other donors' samples. Sequences were derived from whole blood, sampled in connection with sensitization to the hapten diphenylcyclopropenone (DPC). The sequence in DNA is TGTGCCACCAGTGCCGACAAGAACTATGGCTACACCTTC. Its coded protein is CATSADKNYGYTF.